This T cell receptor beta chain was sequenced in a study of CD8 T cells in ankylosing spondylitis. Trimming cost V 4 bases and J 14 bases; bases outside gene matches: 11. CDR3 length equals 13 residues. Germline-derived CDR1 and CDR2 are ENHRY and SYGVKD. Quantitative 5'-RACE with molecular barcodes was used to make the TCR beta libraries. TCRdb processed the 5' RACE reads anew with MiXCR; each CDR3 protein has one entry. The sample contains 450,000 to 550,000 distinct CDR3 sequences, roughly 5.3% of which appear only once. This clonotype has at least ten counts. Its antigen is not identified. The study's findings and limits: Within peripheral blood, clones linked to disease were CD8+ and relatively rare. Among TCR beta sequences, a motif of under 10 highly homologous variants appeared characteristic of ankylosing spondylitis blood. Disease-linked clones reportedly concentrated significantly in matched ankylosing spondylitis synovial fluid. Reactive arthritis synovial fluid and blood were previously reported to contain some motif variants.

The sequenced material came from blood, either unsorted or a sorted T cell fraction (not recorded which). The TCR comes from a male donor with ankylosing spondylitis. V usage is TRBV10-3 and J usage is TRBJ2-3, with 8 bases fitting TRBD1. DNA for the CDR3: TGTGCCATCAGTGGAATCGGACAGGGTCAGGCGTATTTT. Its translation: CAISGIGQGQAYF.